Here is one T cell receptor beta chain with its context. Its antigen is unknown. Deletions cut 0 bases from V and 15 bases from J, with 16 bases between. Germline V gene lookup returns CDR1 SGHRS and CDR2 YFSETQ. This CDR3 contains 13 residues. The sample originates from a study of OX40 agonist ivuxolimab in advanced cancers. Study-wide results and caveats: Clones of CD4+ and CD8+ blood T cells grew by week 6 at doses of 0.1 to 3.0 mg/kg. Also present in some nonresponders was a low level of normalized T-cell clonal expansion.

Using immunoSEQ multiplex PCR, the repertoire was profiled, and TCRdb retains in-frame clones only, with some absent. This sample has roughly 49,000 clones, with about nine tenths found just once. Patients who had autoimmune disease history or got systemic immunosuppression were left out. The sequence was collected from an adult with an advanced solid tumor such as melanoma, head and neck, liver or kidney cancer. The V call is TRBV5-1, the J call TRBJ2-1, with D perhaps being TRBD1 or TRBD2 (5 bases each). The sequencing used CD4+ or CD8+ T cells sorted from blood, collected in a trial of the OX40 agonist ivuxolimab. Here the CDR3 DNA reads TGCGCCAGCAGCTTGGGACAGACTATTCGGCTGTTCTTC. Translation gives CASSLGQTIRLFF.